This TCR beta chain was documented in a study of spatial heterogeneity in lung cancer. Indicated time point: sample taken at primary tumor resection. Germline V gene lookup returns CDR1 SNHLY and CDR2 FYNNEI. The CDR3 is 13 amino acids. The V and J ends lost 2 bases and 15 bases respectively, with 17 bases between them. A unique molecular identifier was carried by every single TCR cDNA molecule. TCRdb ran MiXCR on the 5' RACE reads and lists one entry per CDR3 protein. This table holds 9,000 to 9,500 distinct CDR3 sequences, over 7% found once. Study-level results: Tumor mutation count correlated with how many alpha and beta TCRs expanded intratumorally.

This clonotype is medium-sized (0.01 to 0.1%). Antigen: not known. This sequence joins TRBV2 and TRBJ2-1; D is possibly TRBD2 (6 bases). The sequence derives from a male donor with early-stage non-small cell lung cancer. The sample in question was lung tumor tissue, obtained at surgery. The CDR3 coding sequence is TGTGCCAGCAGTGAATCGGAGACTAGAGATATGTTCTTC. Encoded protein: CASSESETRDMFF.